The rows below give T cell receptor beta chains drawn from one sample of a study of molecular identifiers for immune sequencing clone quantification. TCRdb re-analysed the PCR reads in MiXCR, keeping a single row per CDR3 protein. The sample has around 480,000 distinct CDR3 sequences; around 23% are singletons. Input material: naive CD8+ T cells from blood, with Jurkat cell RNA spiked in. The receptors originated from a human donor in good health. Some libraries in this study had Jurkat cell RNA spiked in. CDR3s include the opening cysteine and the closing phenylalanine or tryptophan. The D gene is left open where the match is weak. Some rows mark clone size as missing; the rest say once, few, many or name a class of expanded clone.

CDR3nt: TGTGCCAGCAGCCAAGAAAGAGGACTAGCGGAAGTTAGCACAGATACGCAGTATTTT; CDR3aa: CASSQERGLAEVSTDTQYF; abundance: NA; v_gene: TRBV14; j_gene: TRBJ2-3; d_gene: TRBD2
CDR3nt: TGTGCCAGCAGTTACCACATCAATTCTGTCGGGACGGCCTACGAGCAGTACTTC; CDR3aa: CASSYHINSVGTAYEQYF; abundance: few; v_gene: TRBV6-2/TRBV6-3; j_gene: TRBJ2-7; d_gene: NA
CDR3nt: TGTGCCAGCAGCTCGTGGGGATTTGGCGAGCAGTACTTC; CDR3aa: CASSSWGFGEQYF; abundance: few; v_gene: TRBV5-6; j_gene: TRBJ2-7; d_gene: NA
CDR3nt: TGTGCCAGCAGTTGGGTTAGCACAGATACGCAGTATTTT; CDR3aa: CASSWVSTDTQYF; abundance: many; v_gene: TRBV12-3/TRBV12-4; j_gene: TRBJ2-3; d_gene: NA
CDR3nt: TGTGCCAGTAGTATAGTTGCAGGTCCCGGTCAGTACTTC; CDR3aa: CASSIVAGPGQYF; abundance: NA; v_gene: TRBV19; j_gene: TRBJ2-4; d_gene: NA
CDR3nt: TGTGCCAGCAGGACTATAGCGGGGCCTAGCACAGATACGCAGTATTTT; CDR3aa: CASRTIAGPSTDTQYF; abundance: many; v_gene: TRBV11-2; j_gene: TRBJ2-3; d_gene: TRBD2
CDR3nt: TGTGCCAGCAGCCCAAAACAGGGATTTAACACAGATACGCAGTATTTT; CDR3aa: CASSPKQGFNTDTQYF; abundance: few; v_gene: TRBV7-9; j_gene: TRBJ2-3; d_gene: NA
CDR3nt: TGTGCCTGGAGTTCGGACGTACAAAACTATGGCTACACCTTC; CDR3aa: CAWSSDVQNYGYTF; abundance: many; v_gene: TRBV30; j_gene: TRBJ1-2; d_gene: NA
CDR3nt: TGTCCCAGCAGCAAAGGGACCACATCCGATGAGCAGTTCTTC; CDR3aa: CPSSKGTTSDEQFF; abundance: NA; v_gene: TRBV7-2; j_gene: TRBJ2-1; d_gene: NA
CDR3nt: TGTGCCAGCACCATAACAGGGACTAGCACAGATACGCAGTATTTT; CDR3aa: CASTITGTSTDTQYF; abundance: NA; v_gene: TRBV9; j_gene: TRBJ2-3; d_gene: NA
CDR3nt: TGTGCCAGCAGCCCTTTATACTTGAGCTCTGGGGCCAACGTCCTGACTTTC; CDR3aa: CASSPLYLSSGANVLTF; abundance: NA; v_gene: TRBV7-2; j_gene: TRBJ2-6; d_gene: NA
CDR3nt: TGTGCCAGCAGCTTAGAGGGAGCTAGCGGGACGTCCGATGAGCAGTTCTTC; CDR3aa: CASSLEGASGTSDEQFF; abundance: many; v_gene: TRBV7-2; j_gene: TRBJ2-1; d_gene: TRBD2
CDR3nt: TGTGCCAGCAGTTTATCGAGTCTAACCAACTATGGCTACACCTTC; CDR3aa: CASSLSSLTNYGYTF; abundance: NA; v_gene: TRBV27; j_gene: TRBJ1-2; d_gene: NA
CDR3nt: TGTGCCAGCAGCGTCTCCCGAGGGTACGAGCAGTACTTC; CDR3aa: CASSVSRGYEQYF; abundance: NA; v_gene: TRBV7-6; j_gene: TRBJ2-7; d_gene: NA
CDR3nt: TGTGCCACCAGCAGGGCCCGGGACTGGTCAAACAATGAGCAGTTCTTC; CDR3aa: CATSRARDWSNNEQFF; abundance: few; v_gene: TRBV15; j_gene: TRBJ2-1; d_gene: NA
CDR3nt: TGTGCCAGCAGCTTAGTCGGACTAGCGGGCCCCTTCTACGAGCAGTACTTC; CDR3aa: CASSLVGLAGPFYEQYF; abundance: few; v_gene: TRBV7-2; j_gene: TRBJ2-7; d_gene: TRBD2
CDR3nt: TGCGCCAGCAGCCAAGATTTGGCTAGCGGATTTAGCACAGATACGCAGTATTTT; CDR3aa: CASSQDLASGFSTDTQYF; abundance: many; v_gene: TRBV4-3; j_gene: TRBJ2-3; d_gene: TRBD2
CDR3nt: TGTGCCAGCAGTACAGGGGCTGAAGCTTTCTTT; CDR3aa: CASSTGAEAFF; abundance: many; v_gene: TRBV6-2/TRBV6-3; j_gene: TRBJ1-1; d_gene: TRBD1
CDR3nt: TGCGCCAGCAGCCGAGACAGCCTTGAGCAGTTCTTC; CDR3aa: CASSRDSLEQFF; abundance: few; v_gene: TRBV5-1; j_gene: TRBJ2-1; d_gene: NA
CDR3nt: TGTGCCAGCAGTTTGGACGGGACTAGCGGGAGCCTATTCCACGAGCAGTACTTC; CDR3aa: CASSLDGTSGSLFHEQYF; abundance: few; v_gene: TRBV27; j_gene: TRBJ2-7; d_gene: TRBD2
CDR3nt: TGTGCCAGCGGACAAACGCGCTCTGGGGCCAACGTCCTGACTTTC; CDR3aa: CASGQTRSGANVLTF; abundance: NA; v_gene: TRBV28; j_gene: TRBJ2-6; d_gene: NA
CDR3nt: TGCGCCAGCAGCCAAGAGGAAGGGGCATCTTGGGATGGCTACACCTTC; CDR3aa: CASSQEEGASWDGYTF; abundance: NA; v_gene: TRBV4-3; j_gene: TRBJ1-2; d_gene: NA
CDR3nt: TGTGCCAGCAGCGTACAGTCCCGCTCCGAGCAGTACTTC; CDR3aa: CASSVQSRSEQYF; abundance: NA; v_gene: TRBV13; j_gene: TRBJ2-7; d_gene: NA
CDR3nt: TGTGCCAGCAGTACCGGGACTAGCGGGAAAGAGACCCAGTACTTC; CDR3aa: CASSTGTSGKETQYF; abundance: NA; v_gene: TRBV27; j_gene: TRBJ2-5; d_gene: TRBD2
CDR3nt: TGTGCCAGCAGCTTGACGAGGGGCCCCGGGGAGACCCAGTACTTC; CDR3aa: CASSLTRGPGETQYF; abundance: many; v_gene: TRBV5-5; j_gene: TRBJ2-5; d_gene: NA
CDR3nt: TGTGCCAGCAGCTCCACCGAGCAGTACTTC; CDR3aa: CASSSTEQYF; abundance: NA; v_gene: TRBV7-9; j_gene: TRBJ2-7; d_gene: NA
CDR3nt: TGTGCCAGCAGAATCTTCACTGAAGCTTTCTTT; CDR3aa: CASRIFTEAFF; abundance: NA; v_gene: TRBV7-9; j_gene: TRBJ1-1; d_gene: NA
CDR3nt: TGTGCCAGCAGCTTATCGGGAGCGGGGCAAGAGACCCAGTACTTC; CDR3aa: CASSLSGAGQETQYF; abundance: NA; v_gene: TRBV11-2; j_gene: TRBJ2-5; d_gene: TRBD2
CDR3nt: TGTGCCAGCAGTTTAGCAGGGGGCCCATATAGCAATCAGCCCCAGCATTTT; CDR3aa: CASSLAGGPYSNQPQHF; abundance: NA; v_gene: TRBV27; j_gene: TRBJ1-5; d_gene: TRBD1
CDR3nt: TGCAGTGCTAGAGATGGTCCTAGCGGGAGCCGTTGGACAGATACGCAGTATTTT; CDR3aa: CSARDGPSGSRWTDTQYF; abundance: NA; v_gene: TRBV20-1; j_gene: TRBJ2-3; d_gene: TRBD2
CDR3nt: TGTGCCTACGTCGACAGCGGACCAGATACGCAGTATTTT; CDR3aa: CAYVDSGPDTQYF; abundance: many; v_gene: TRBV30; j_gene: TRBJ2-3; d_gene: NA
CDR3nt: TGCGCCAGCGTCCGGGGGGGACAACAAAGTGAAGCTTTCTTT; CDR3aa: CASVRGGQQSEAFF; abundance: many; v_gene: TRBV10-2; j_gene: TRBJ1-1; d_gene: NA
CDR3nt: TGTGCCAGCAGTTCCGGGACAGGGTTGAGCAATCAGCCCCAGCATTTT; CDR3aa: CASSSGTGLSNQPQHF; abundance: few; v_gene: TRBV7-2; j_gene: TRBJ1-5; d_gene: TRBD1
CDR3nt: TGTGCCAGCAGTTTACACGTAGGACAGGGAAACACTGAAGCTTTCTTT; CDR3aa: CASSLHVGQGNTEAFF; abundance: NA; v_gene: TRBV27; j_gene: TRBJ1-1; d_gene: TRBD1
CDR3nt: TGTGCCAGCAGCTTAGTGAATAGACAGGCCACTGAAGCTTTCTTT; CDR3aa: CASSLVNRQATEAFF; abundance: many; v_gene: TRBV7-8; j_gene: TRBJ1-1; d_gene: NA
CDR3nt: TGCGCCAGCAGCTTATTAGCGGGGGGGCATGAGCAGTTCTTC; CDR3aa: CASSLLAGGHEQFF; abundance: NA; v_gene: TRBV5-1; j_gene: TRBJ2-1; d_gene: TRBD2
CDR3nt: TGTGCCAGCAGTTTATACAGGGTTAGCAATCAGCCCCGGCATTTT; CDR3aa: CASSLYRVSNQPRHF; abundance: NA; v_gene: TRBV28; j_gene: TRBJ1-5; d_gene: NA
CDR3nt: TGTGCCAGCAGCCAAGCGAGGGGCGCTGGCTATGGCTACACCTTC; CDR3aa: CASSQARGAGYGYTF; abundance: few; v_gene: TRBV3-1; j_gene: TRBJ1-2; d_gene: NA
CDR3nt: TGCAGCGTTGACCCTAGCGGGGGGGCAGATACGCAGTATTTT; CDR3aa: CSVDPSGGADTQYF; abundance: many; v_gene: TRBV29-1; j_gene: TRBJ2-3; d_gene: TRBD2
CDR3nt: TGCAGCGTTGAAGAGGTGTATGGCTACACCTTC; CDR3aa: CSVEEVYGYTF; abundance: NA; v_gene: TRBV29-1; j_gene: TRBJ1-2; d_gene: NA
CDR3nt: TGTGCCAGCAGCTTCGGGACGTCCAATCAGCCCCAGCATTTT; CDR3aa: CASSFGTSNQPQHF; abundance: many; v_gene: TRBV5-6; j_gene: TRBJ1-5; d_gene: NA